Described below is a single TCR beta chain sequence and its context. Antigen unknown. The source of the sample is a study of cytomegalovirus exposure and HLA in healthy donors. Study background: About 179 million T cells yielded 90 million to 130 million unique TCR beta sequences in earlier analysis. Findings and caveats of the study: Reports indicate that TCR beta sequences accurately predicted the HLA-A and HLA-B alleles of most subjects. High sensitivity and specificity were reportedly achieved when the classifier diagnosed cytomegalovirus status. Relative to equally common others, HLA-associated TCR beta chains showed greater clonal expansion in a later analysis.

PCR was performed using 60 Vbeta and 13 Jbeta primers. Using immunoSEQ multiplex PCR, the repertoire was profiled, and TCRdb retains in-frame clones only, with some absent. The sample holds 100,000 to 140,000 clones, 65% to 85% seen once. Trimming cost V 3 bases and J 5 bases; bases outside gene matches: 7. Germline assignment: CDR1 SGHTA and CDR2 FQGNSA. The CDR3 contains 15 residues. This chain connects TRBV7-2 to TRBJ2-5, with TRBD2 matching 9 bases. The specimen was PBMCs. The sequence came from a man aged 18 to 29 in good health and CMV-seronegative. The CDR3 protein is CASSFSGGWEETQYF. Here the CDR3 DNA reads TGTGCCAGCAGCTTTAGCGGGGGCTGGGAGGAGACCCAGTACTTC.